The following is a TCR beta chain sequence with its context. What it binds is not known. This sample stems from a study of T cells in localized non-small cell lung cancer. Generated by immunoSEQ multiplex PCR, the TCRdb table keeps only in-frame clones and is missing some. The sample records some 64,000 clones, approximately 87% being singletons. Study observations and caveats: Appearances in adjacent lung were noted for a median approximately 58 of the top 100 tumor clones. Uninvolved adjacent lung had higher T cell clonality than tumor and all other tissues. Blood T cell density predicted longer survival; adjacent-lung clonality, shorter.

This material consisted of peripheral blood, taken before any cancer treatment. The TCR comes from a woman aged 35-75 years with stage I lung adenocarcinoma.

CDR3 amino acids: CASMTGGWNEQFF. The CDR3 DNA sequence: TGTGCCAGCATGACCGGGGGCTGGAATGAGCAGTTCTTC. The gene calls are TRBV6-5 and TRBJ2-1, with D perhaps assigned TRBD1 or TRBD2 (6 bases each). V was clipped by 7 bases and J by 7 bases, with 14 bases between them. Germline loops: CDR1 MNHEY, CDR2 SVGAGI. The CDR3 spans 13 residues.